The 18 T cell receptor beta chains presented below share a single source sample, sequenced in a study of response to subunit inactivated influenza vaccine. MiXCR, run by TCRdb on the RT-PCR reads, gives a single entry per CDR3 protein. The top ten hold 9.5% to 13% of the sample, which has 550,000 to 800,000 distinct CDR3 sequences, more than 15% seen once. Sequencing was performed on PBMCs from blood, taken roughly 12 days after vaccination. The source of these receptors is a man aged 45 to 65 who received an inactivated influenza vaccine.

The J gene is TRBJ1-5, the V gene TRBV4-3; D is undetermined. The ends were cut back, 0 bases at V and 5 bases at J, with 8 bases in the middle. This CDR3 is 14 amino acids long. Germline lookup yields CDR1 LGHNA and CDR2 YSLEER. The chain's CDR3 is CASSQDSGYQPQHF. CDR3 bases: TGCGCCAGCAGCCAAGACTCGGGATATCAGCCCCAGCATTTT.

The chain has TRBV5-1 and TRBJ2-3, with 12 bases lining up with TRBD1. CDR1 SGHRS and CDR2 YFSETQ come from the germline V gene. Trimming took 3 bases from V and 6 from J; bases not matched to a gene: 5. The CDR3 contains 15 residues. The chain's CDR3 is CASSSGTGGQDTQYF. CDR3 nucleotides: TGCGCCAGCAGCTCCGGGACAGGGGGCCAGGATACGCAGTATTTT.

The table lists this clonotype with a few counts. This chain connects TRBV4-1 to TRBJ2-1, with 15 bases that match TRBD2. This CDR3 is 20 amino acids long. Losses at the gene ends were 3 bases for V and 5 bases for J; bases not matched to a gene: 14. Germline values: CDR1 MGHRA, CDR2 YSYEKL. CDR3 in DNA: TGCGCCAGCAGCCAGGCCCCGGGACTAGCGGGGGGCACGCTACACAATGAGCAGTTCTTC. Its protein product is CASSQAPGLAGGTLHNEQFF.

This chain links TRBV28 with TRBJ1-1; D gene ambiguous. The germline CDR1 and CDR2 sequences are MDHEN and SYDVKM. V dropped 1 base and J dropped 8 bases, with 5 bases sitting between them. CDR3 length: 11 residues. CDR3 DNA: TGTGCCAGCAGTTTATCTGGGGAAGCTTTCTTT. Protein product: CASSLSGEAFF.

This rearrangement joins TRBV7-9 to TRBJ2-3; the match to TRBD2 covers 8 bases. Per germline, CDR1 SEHNR and CDR2 FQNEAQ (reference sequence). This CDR3 is built from 17 residues. Germline trimming cut 1 base from V and 3 bases from J; bases unmatched to any gene: 9. The CDR3 protein is CASSLGLQREMTDTQYF. For the CDR3, the DNA is TGTGCCAGCAGCTTAGGTCTTCAGCGGGAGATGACAGATACGCAGTATTTT.

This clonotype was seen a handful of times. CDR3 region: CASSLRTELRYEQYF. The CDR3 DNA reads TGTGCCAGCAGCCTTAGGACAGAACTTAGATACGAGCAGTACTTC. The V gene is TRBV3-1, the J gene TRBJ2-7; TRBD1 is a possible D gene (6 bases). From germline, CDR1 is LGHDT and CDR2 YNNKEL (reference sequence). This CDR3 is 15 amino acids long. V was pared by 4 bases and J by 4 bases, with 17 bases between.

V is TRBV20-1 and J is TRBJ2-5; 9 bases fit TRBD2. J gave up 1 base and V 3 bases, and 9 bases lay outside the gene matches. The V gene's germline CDR1 is DFQATT and CDR2 SNEGSKA (reference sequence). The CDR3 spans 16 residues. CDR3 sequence: CSASSAGLATQETQYF. In nucleotides, the CDR3 is TGCAGTGCTAGTTCTGCGGGACTAGCAACCCAAGAGACCCAGTACTTC.

This clonotype was detected only a few times. The chain carries TRBV7-9 and TRBJ2-6; weak D call: TRBD1 (5 bases). Germline V gives CDR1 SEHNR, CDR2 FQNEAQ (reference sequence). The CDR3 is made up of 15 amino acids. The V end lost 4 bases, the J end lost 3 bases, and 10 bases lay between the germline ends. Here the CDR3 reads CASSSRVYGANVLTF. CDR3 nucleotides: TGTGCCAGCAGCTCCAGGGTTTATGGGGCCAACGTCCTGACTTTC.

CDR3 bases: TGTGCCAGCAGCCAATCTCTCGTGCGGGGGCTGGTCGAGCAGTACTTC. It is translated as CASSQSLVRGLVEQYF. The chain has TRBV14 and TRBJ2-7, with TRBD2 as a possible D gene (7 bases). The CDR3 has 16 residues. CDR1 and CDR2 (germline): SGHDN, FVKESK. Trimming removed 2 bases at V and 6 bases at J, with 20 bases between.

The chain links TRBV9 to TRBJ2-7; maybe TRBD1 (5 bases). Germline lookup yields CDR1 SGDLS and CDR2 YYNGEE. Trimming took 0 bases from V and 2 from J, leaving 12 bases between them. The CDR3 has 15 residues. CDR3 sequence: CASSVGGRAPYEQYF. The CDR3 nucleotides read TGTGCCAGCAGCGTAGGGGGCAGGGCCCCCTACGAGCAGTACTTC.

V gene TRBV29-1 combines with J gene TRBJ2-3; the D is unclear. V was cut by 4 bases and J by 3 bases, with 17 bases left in between. The CDR3 has 15 amino acids. The V gene's germline CDR1 is SQVTM and CDR2 ANQGSEA. In nucleotides, the CDR3 is TGCAGCGTTGTAGGTCTTCCGCTGGGAACAGATACGCAGTATTTT. It codes for CSVVGLPLGTDTQYF.

The CDR3 loop reads CASSNLAGVADTQYF. The CDR3 region has the DNA TGTGCCAGCAGTAACCTGGCGGGGGTGGCAGATACGCAGTATTTT. The rearrangement uses TRBV28 and TRBJ2-3, with 7 bases fitting TRBD2. Trimming removed 5 bases from V and 4 bases from J; junction bases left unmatched: 9. Germline V gives CDR1 MDHEN, CDR2 SYDVKM. The CDR3 has 15 residues. Full variable domain (remainder filled in from reference TRBV28 and TRBJ2-3): DVKVTQSSRYLVKRTGEKVFLECVQDMDHENMFWYRQDPGLGLRLIYFSYDVKMKEKGDIPEGYSVSREKKERFSLILESASTNQTSMYLCASSNLAGVADTQYFGPGTRLTVL.

Only a few counts were recorded for this clonotype. CDR3 DNA: TGTGCCAGCAGTTCCCCTAGCGGGGCCAAATACAATGAGCAGTTCTTC. This sequence encodes CASSSPSGAKYNEQFF. The rearrangement uses TRBV6-5 and TRBJ2-1; 9 positions match TRBD2. V gave up 4 bases and J gave up 4 bases; unmatched junction bases: 8. This CDR3 spans 16 amino acids. Germline-derived CDR1 and CDR2 are MNHEY and SVGAGI.

This clonotype was observed a few times. The rearrangement uses TRBV6-5 and TRBJ2-5, with D perhaps given as TRBD1 or TRBD2 (5 bases each). Germline assignment: CDR1 MNHEY and CDR2 SVGAGI. The CDR3 loop spans 14 amino acids. Trimming left V 4 bases short and J 5 bases short, with 14 bases between. CDR3 DNA sequence: TGTGCCAGCAGTTCCGGGACCTTAAGGGAGACCCAGTACTTC. It codes for CASSSGTLRETQYF.

This clonotype has more than one count but fewer than ten. The chain joins TRBV9 to TRBJ1-6; D might be TRBD1 (5 bases). This CDR3 spans 15 amino acids. Trimming shortened V by 4 bases and J by 7 bases, and 15 bases separated the two germline ends. Germline V gives CDR1 SGDLS, CDR2 YYNGEE. The CDR3 DNA sequence: TGTGCCAGCAGCCACGGACTAGGGGACAATTCACCCCTCCACTTT. This sequence encodes CASSHGLGDNSPLHF.

V is TRBV11-3 and J is TRBJ2-7, with no clear D. In germline, CDR1 is SGHNT, CDR2 YENEEA. V lost 1 base to trimming and J lost 7 bases, with 17 bases between them. This CDR3 is built from 15 residues. CDR3 region: CASSLGGTTYGEQYF. DNA for the CDR3: TGTGCCAGCAGCTTAGGGGGAACTACTTATGGGGAGCAGTACTTC.

This clonotype was counted a few times. The chain combines TRBV6-4 with TRBJ2-3; D not resolved. Trimming stripped 7 bases from V and 4 bases from J, with 9 bases between. Germline assignment: CDR1 MRHNA and CDR2 SNTAGT. The CDR3 covers 12 residues. The CDR3 nucleotides read TGTGCCAGCACGTTGTGTTCAGATACGCAGTATTTT. Its translation is CASTLCSDTQYF.

The chain has TRBV28 and TRBJ2-7, with D unresolved. The CDR3 extends over 14 amino acids. V was trimmed by 2 bases and J by 2 bases, leaving 10 bases between them. Germline CDR1 is MDHEN and CDR2 is SYDVKM. The CDR3 is CASSLKGLPYEQYF. The CDR3 nucleotides read TGTGCCAGCAGTTTAAAGGGTCTACCCTACGAGCAGTACTTC.